The clone carrying this T cell receptor (beta chain) was counted once. Antigen specificity is unknown. This record belongs to a study of T cell responses to AZD1222 COVID-19 vaccine. Study results and limitations: Without day 14 samples, only post-peak T cell repertoires were studied.

Profiled with immunoSEQ multiplex PCR; TCRdb holds only in-frame clones, not every one. The sample includes under 80,000 clones, approximately 79% of them seen just once. Germline lookup yields CDR1 MNHEY and CDR2 SVGAGI. The CDR3 covers 15 residues. V shed 2 bases and J 7 bases; nucleotides not matched to a gene: 6. The sequence was obtained from an adult in good health. The chain is built from TRBV6-5 and TRBJ2-1; 9 nucleotides align to TRBD2. The sequencing used peripheral blood, collected on day 0 of MenACWY control vaccination. The CDR3 loop reads CASSYRREGRNEQFF. The CDR3 DNA sequence: TGTGCCAGCAGTTACAGGCGGGAGGGCCGGAATGAGCAGTTCTTC.